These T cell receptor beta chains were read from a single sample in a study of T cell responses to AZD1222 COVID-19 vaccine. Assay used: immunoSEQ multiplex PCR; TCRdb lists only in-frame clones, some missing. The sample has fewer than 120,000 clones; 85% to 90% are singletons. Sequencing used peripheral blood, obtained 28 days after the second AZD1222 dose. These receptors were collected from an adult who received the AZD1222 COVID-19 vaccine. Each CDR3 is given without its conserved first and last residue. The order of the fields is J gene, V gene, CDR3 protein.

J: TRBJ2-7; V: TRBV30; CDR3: AWRRTGTSTGEQY
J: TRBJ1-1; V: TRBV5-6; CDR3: ASSPYPKGNTEAF
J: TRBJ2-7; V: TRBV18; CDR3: ASSIGTGSESEQY
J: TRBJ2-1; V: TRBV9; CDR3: ASSVQPIRAARTHEQF
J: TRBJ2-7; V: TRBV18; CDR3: ASSPRSNPEGYEQY
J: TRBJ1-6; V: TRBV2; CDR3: ASISSYNSPLH
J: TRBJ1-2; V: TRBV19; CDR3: ASSTEQGNYGYT
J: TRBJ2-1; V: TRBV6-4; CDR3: ASSLGASYNEQF
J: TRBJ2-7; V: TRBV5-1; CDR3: ASSLWVDSSYEQY
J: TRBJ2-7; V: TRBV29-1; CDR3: SVLDRASYEQY
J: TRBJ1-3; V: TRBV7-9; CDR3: ASSLRAVGDTIY
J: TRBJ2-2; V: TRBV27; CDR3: ASSLSVLVRDTGELF
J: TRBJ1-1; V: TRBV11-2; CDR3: ASGLVSEAF